This entry lists 26 T cell receptor beta chains sequenced from one sample in a study of cytomegalovirus exposure and HLA in healthy donors (TCRdb year 2017). The library was generated by the immunoSEQ multiplex PCR assay. A mixture of 60 forward primers for TCR Vbeta segments and 13 reverse primers for TCR Jbeta segments was used in the multiplex PCR. TCRdb's version of the immuneACCESS table is confined to in-frame rearrangements and falls short of the full clone set. An unresolved V gene accounts for under half of the shortfall where checked; the remainder is of unknown origin. The sample data list approximately 200,000 clones, and approximately 87% of these were observed just once. Roughly 1.3% of the sample is taken by the ten largest. Sequencing used PBMCs. All receptors come from a human donor in good health.

This clone was seen only once. This chain's CDR3 is CASSLARGARETQYF. CDR3 DNA: TGTGCCAGCAGCTTAGCTCGGGGGGCGAGGGAGACCCAGTACTTC. The chain carries TRBV7-9 and TRBJ2-5; a possible D gene is TRBD2 (7 bases). Looked up from germline, CDR1 is SEHNR and CDR2 is FQNEAQ (reference sequence). Deletions cut 0 bases from V and 5 bases from J, with 13 bases between. The CDR3 length is 15 residues.

This chain uses TRBV5-4 with TRBJ2-5, with 10 bases identical to TRBD1. This CDR3 contains 16 residues. V shed 4 bases, J shed 0 bases, and the junction held 6 bases outside the gene matches. Germline lookup yields CDR1 SGHNT and CDR2 YYREEE (reference sequence). Written as DNA, the CDR3 is TGTGCCAGCAGCCTCTCGGACAGGGGGTACCAAGAGACCCAGTACTTC. Encoded protein: CASSLSDRGYQETQYF.

This sequence joins TRBV6-5 and TRBJ2-7, with a possible D match to TRBD2 (5 bases). The germline V gene encodes CDR1 MNHEY and CDR2 SVGAGI. This CDR3 is built from 11 residues. V was pared by 6 bases and J by 10 bases, with 13 bases between. The CDR3 sequence: CASRNGEKQYF. The CDR3 coding sequence is TGTGCCAGCAGGAATGGGGAGAAACAGTACTTC.

This clone was recorded once. The chain links TRBV28 to TRBJ2-7, with a possible D match to TRBD2 (6 bases). The V gene's germline CDR1 is MDHEN and CDR2 SYDVKM. This CDR3 has 13 amino acids. V lost 5 bases and J lost 4, with 12 bases in between. CDR3 sequence reads: CASSPPGDYEQYF. The CDR3 DNA sequence: TGTGCCAGCAGTCCCCCGGGGGATTACGAGCAGTACTTC.

This clone has more than one count but fewer than ten. J is TRBJ2-7 and V is TRBV18, with 11 bases fitting TRBD1. Germline loops: CDR1 KGHSH, CDR2 LQKENI. J lost 3 bases, V lost 5 bases, and 3 bases had no gene match. This CDR3 has 14 residues. This CDR3 reads CASSIGTGGYEQYF. CDR3 DNA sequence: TGTGCCAGCTCAATTGGGACAGGGGGCTACGAGCAGTACTTC.

The genes are TRBV23-1 and TRBJ2-7, with D perhaps TRBD2 (6 bases). TRBV23-1 is labeled an ORF, and its function is uncertain. V dropped 2 bases and J dropped 4 bases, with 12 bases sitting between them. This CDR3 contains 14 residues. Here the CDR3 DNA reads TGCGCCAGCAGTCAACCCGACGGGGGATACGAGCAGTACTTC. It codes for CASSQPDGGYEQYF.

This clone was observed a few times. The J gene is TRBJ2-2, the V gene TRBV9; 9 nucleotides agree with TRBD1. V lost 3 bases, J lost 7 bases, and 7 bases stayed unmatched. Per the germline V gene, CDR1 is SGDLS and CDR2 is YYNGEE. This CDR3 contains 15 residues. This CDR3 reads CASSAGTGHSGELFF. In DNA, the CDR3 is TGTGCCAGCAGCGCTGGGACAGGGCATAGCGGGGAGCTGTTTTTT.

This chain joins TRBV7-8 and TRBJ2-5; TRBD1 matches 10 bases. The J call may be faulty, since TRBJ2-7 better matches the DNA end. The CDR3 contains 16 residues. CDR1 SGHVS and CDR2 FQNEAQ come from the germline V gene. The CDR3 loop is CASSFGTGVVYYEQYF. Here the CDR3 DNA reads TGTGCCAGCAGCTTCGGGACAGGGGTAGTTTACTACGAGCAGTACTTC.

The chain couples TRBV6-1 to TRBJ2-3, with 7 nucleotides matching TRBD1. Trimming cost V 3 bases and J 3 bases; bases outside gene matches: 3. CDR1 and CDR2 (germline): MNHNS, SASEGT. This CDR3 has 14 amino acids. CDR3 bases: TGTGCCAGCAGTGATAGGGACAGTACAGATACGCAGTATTTT. It codes for CASSDRDSTDTQYF.

This sequence joins TRBV27 and TRBJ2-3, with 14 bases aligning to TRBD2. Germline trimming cut 7 bases from V and 7 bases from J; bases unmatched to any gene: 10. This CDR3 region has 16 residues. From germline, CDR1 is MNHEY and CDR2 SMNVEV (reference sequence). CDR3 in amino acids: CASITPGLAGENTQYF. The CDR3 DNA follows: TGTGCCAGCATTACGCCGGGACTAGCGGGAGAAAATACGCAGTATTTT.

The gene calls are TRBV9 and TRBJ1-1, with D unclear. Germline assignment: CDR1 SGDLS and CDR2 YYNGEE. This CDR3 contains 15 residues. Trimming left V 0 bases short and J 0 bases short, with 9 bases between. The CDR3 loop is CASSVVAEMNTEAFF. CDR3 coding DNA: TGTGCCAGCAGCGTAGTGGCGGAGATGAACACTGAAGCTTTCTTT.

The chain carries TRBV15 and TRBJ2-7; D is unclear. Trimming took 0 bases from V and 6 from J, leaving 9 bases between them. The germline gives CDR1 LNHNV, CDR2 YYDKDF (reference sequence). The CDR3 runs 13 residues. CDR3 nucleotide sequence: TGTGCCACCAGCAGAGATGAGAACCGCGAGCAGTACTTC. It yields the protein CATSRDENREQYF.

The V and J genes are TRBV7-9 and TRBJ2-7, with D possibly matching TRBD2 (5 bases). Per the germline V gene, CDR1 is SEHNR and CDR2 is FQNEAQ (reference sequence). Trimming stripped 1 base from V and 5 bases from J, with 21 bases between. CDR3 size: 17 residues. The CDR3 is CASSLEVGGGPRDEQYF. CDR3 DNA sequence: TGTGCCAGCAGCTTAGAGGTCGGCGGAGGACCCCGGGACGAGCAGTACTTC.

V is TRBV25-1 and J is TRBJ2-1; 13 nucleotides agree with TRBD2. The CDR3 loop spans 13 amino acids. Trimming cost V 10 bases and J 7 bases; bases outside gene matches: 4. Germline V gene sequence: CDR1 MGHDK, CDR2 SYGVNS. CDR3 sequence reads: CATRLAGGNEQFF. The CDR3 DNA reads TGTGCCACCCGACTAGCGGGAGGTAATGAGCAGTTCTTC.

The V call is TRBV11-2, the J call TRBJ2-3; D is possibly TRBD2 (6 bases). There are 16 residues in the CDR3. Looked up from germline, CDR1 is SGHAT and CDR2 is FQNNGV. Trimming removed 5 bases at V and 2 bases at J, with 17 bases between. CDR3 nucleotide sequence: TGTGCCAGCAGCCAAGGGTTTGCGGGGATCACAGATACGCAGTATTTT. Translation: CASSQGFAGITDTQYF.

This rearrangement joins TRBV7-8 to TRBJ2-5; 14 nucleotides line up with TRBD2. Unmatched junction bases numbered 15, after V lost 7 bases and J lost 5 bases. The CDR3 is 18 amino acids. The germline V gene has CDR1 SGHVS and CDR2 FQNEAQ. CDR3 DNA sequence: TGTGCCAGCACTGAAAACCCGGGACTAGCGGGAGTGTCGGAGACCCAGTACTTC. This sequence encodes CASTENPGLAGVSETQYF.

This clone showed up just once. At one end the junction does not follow the germline gene, possibly because of a read error. This chain joins TRBV7-7 and TRBJ2-1; 10 nucleotides agree with TRBD2. The CDR3 consists of 16 residues. Germline CDR1 SSHAT, CDR2 FNYEAQ (reference sequence). In nucleotides, the CDR3 is TGTGCTAGCAGCGCTTCACTAGCGGGATCCTACAATGAGCAGTTCTTC. Its protein is CASSASLAGSYNEQFF. The full variable domain, rest sourced from reference TRBV7-7 and TRBJ2-1, is GAGVSQSPRYKVTKRGQDVTLRCDPISSHATLYWYQQALGQGPEFLTYFNYEAQPDKSGLPSDRFSAERPEGSISTLTIQRTEQRDSAMYRCASSASLAGSYNEQFFGPGTRLTVL.

The chain carries TRBV6-4 and TRBJ2-7, with 13 bases fitting TRBD2. CDR3 length equals 16 residues. In germline, CDR1 is MRHNA, CDR2 SNTAGT. Trimming removed 4 bases from V and 5 bases from J; junction bases left unmatched: 8. The CDR3 region is CASSVWTSGSFNEQYF. The DNA for the CDR3 is TGTGCCAGCAGTGTATGGACTAGCGGGAGTTTCAACGAGCAGTACTTC.

This clone was seen more than once but under ten times. V gene TRBV5-4 combines with J gene TRBJ2-1, with no clear D. The CDR3 is 15 residues long. The germline CDR1 and CDR2 sequences are SGHNT and YYREEE (reference sequence). The V end lost 3 bases, the J end lost 2 bases, and 12 bases lay between the germline ends. This chain's CDR3 is CASSSFLNTYNEQFF. The CDR3, as DNA: TGTGCCAGCAGCTCCTTCCTGAACACCTACAATGAGCAGTTCTTC.

This sequence joins TRBV7-2 and TRBJ2-7, with 8 bases that match TRBD2. The J segment lost 2 bases and the V segment lost 5 bases, leaving 5 bases of the junction unmatched. CDR1 and CDR2 from the germline V gene are SGHTA and FQGNSA. CDR3 length: 14 residues. The CDR3 here is CASSAGLAPYEQYF. As DNA, the CDR3 is TGTGCCAGCAGCGCCGGACTAGCCCCCTACGAGCAGTACTTC.

The chain is built from TRBV29-1 and TRBJ2-7; 8 nucleotides agree with TRBD2. Germline assignment: CDR1 SQVTM and CDR2 ANQGSEA. J lost 5 bases, V lost 8 bases, and 11 bases had no gene match. The CDR3 is 13 residues long. CDR3 DNA: TGCAGCACCCGAGCGGGAGAGCAGCACGAGCAGTACTTC. This codes for CSTRAGEQHEQYF.

This chain connects TRBV2 to TRBJ2-6; D may be TRBD1 (6 bases). This CDR3 has 15 amino acids. The V and J ends lost 6 bases and 0 bases respectively, with 9 bases between them. In germline, CDR1 is SNHLY, CDR2 FYNNEI. CDR3 residues: CASRQDSSGANVLTF. The CDR3 DNA is TGTGCCAGCAGACAGGACAGCTCTGGGGCCAACGTCCTGACTTTC.

J is TRBJ2-2 and V is TRBV4-1; D may be TRBD1 (6 bases). The CDR3 has 14 residues. Germline V gene data show CDR1 as MGHRA and CDR2 as YSYEKL. Between the trimmed V and J ends, which lost 2 bases and 4 bases, there was a span of 8 bases. The CDR3 spells CASSQLGGTGELFF. DNA of the CDR3: TGCGCCAGCAGCCAACTAGGGGGCACCGGGGAGCTGTTTTTT.

The chain has TRBV15 and TRBJ1-5; D gene unclear. CDR1 is LNHNV, CDR2 YYDKDF, per germline (reference sequence). CDR3 length equals 15 residues. V dropped 3 bases and J dropped 1 base, with 10 bases sitting between them. In nucleotides, the CDR3 is TGTGCCACCAGCAGGGTGGGCGTAAGCAATCAGCCCCAGCATTTT. Translated, it gives CATSRVGVSNQPQHF.

This chain connects TRBV6-5 to TRBJ2-1; perhaps TRBD2 as D (5 bases). Trimming removed 5 bases from V and 8 bases from J, with 19 bases in between. The CDR3 totals 15 residues. Per the germline V gene, CDR1 is MNHEY and CDR2 is SVGAGI. The CDR3 here is CASSLARAGEHEQFF. In DNA form, the CDR3 reads TGTGCCAGCAGTCTCGCACGGGCCGGGGAGCATGAGCAGTTCTTC.

This clone has more than one count but fewer than ten. V and J are TRBV2 and TRBJ1-1; D is perhaps TRBD1 (6 bases). Germline V CDR1 and CDR2: SNHLY, FYNNEI. The CDR3 loop spans 14 amino acids. V dropped 5 bases and J dropped 0 bases, with 10 bases sitting between them. CDR3 in amino acids: CASSKGHMNTEAFF. CDR3 bases: TGTGCCAGCAGTAAGGGACACATGAACACTGAAGCTTTCTTT.